The 10 T cell receptor beta chains below were found in one sample sequenced in a study of Graves' ophthalmopathy and Graves' hyperthyroidism. CDR3 regions of TCR beta were amplified from RNA transcripts. Second-round multiplex PCR came after first-round RT-PCR with HTBI primers. Each CDR3 protein is one row after TCRdb ran MiXCR on the multiplex PCR reads. The sample has a few hundred thousand distinct CDR3 sequences; about 17% are singletons. The sample comprised peripheral blood. These receptors all stem from an adult woman with stable Graves' hyperthyroidism.

This clonotype was found many times. The chain employs TRBV6-2 or TRBV6-3 and TRBJ2-7; 7 bases map to TRBD2. The germline gives CDR1 MNHEY, CDR2 SVGEGT. CDR3 length: 13 amino acids. With 5 bases clipped from V and 0 bases from J, the junction kept 1 base outside the gene matches. This chain's CDR3 is CASSRLASYEQYF. The CDR3 DNA follows: TGTGCCAGCAGTCGACTAGCCTCCTACGAGCAGTACTTC.

This clonotype was detected many times. J is TRBJ2-5 and V is TRBV29-1, with 12 bases lining up with TRBD2. The V segment lost 6 bases and the J segment 0 bases; nucleotides outside the gene matches: 8. There are 16 residues in the CDR3. Germline-derived CDR1 and CDR2 are SQVTM and ANQGSEA. Here the CDR3 reads CSVGTRTSGNQETQYF. For the CDR3, the DNA is TGCAGCGTAGGCACCAGGACTAGCGGGAACCAAGAGACCCAGTACTTC.

This clonotype was detected many times. The chain combines TRBV20-1 with TRBJ2-5; maybe TRBD2 (6 bases). The V end was cut by 0 bases, the J end by 4 bases, with 15 bases between. The germline gives CDR1 DFQATT, CDR2 SNEGSKA (reference sequence). The CDR3 spans 15 residues. The CDR3, as DNA: TGCAGTGCTAGAGACCGTCCGGGAGCGGGAGAGACCCAGTACTTC. Its protein is CSARDRPGAGETQYF.

This clonotype was seen only once. V usage is TRBV11-1 and J usage is TRBJ2-2; the D gene is possibly TRBD2 (6 bases). Trimming took 5 bases from V and 0 from J, leaving 13 bases between them. Germline values: CDR1 SGHAT, CDR2 FQDESV (reference sequence). The CDR3 is 16 residues long. As DNA, the CDR3 is TGTGCCAGCAGCCGTCCAGGACTAACGAACACCGGGGAGCTGTTTTTT. As protein: CASSRPGLTNTGELFF.

This clonotype was seen ten or more times. This rearrangement joins TRBV7-6 to TRBJ1-1, with D uncertain. The CDR3 totals 14 residues. CDR1 is SGHVS and CDR2 is FNYEAQ in the germline V gene. The CDR3 DNA reads TGTGCTAAGAGAATTCAGGCGACGAACACTGAAGCTTTCTTT. Translated: CAKRIQATNTEAFF.

The chain uses TRBV20-1 and TRBJ2-5, with TRBD2 matching 10 bases. The CDR3 is 14 residues long. With V trimmed by 4 bases and J by 2 bases, 4 bases remained unmatched. Germline V CDR1 and CDR2: DFQATT, SNEGSKA (reference sequence). This chain's CDR3 is CSAKKAGGQETQYF. The CDR3 bases are TGCAGTGCTAAAAAAGCGGGAGGGCAAGAGACCCAGTACTTC.

This clonotype was detected ten times or more. The chain couples TRBV29-1 to TRBJ1-2; D unresolved. The CDR3 is made up of 12 amino acids. The germline CDR1 and CDR2 sequences are SQVTM and ANQGSEA. V lost 3 bases to trimming and J lost 4 bases, with 9 bases between them. CDR3 amino acids: CSVDKETYGYTF. CDR3 bases: TGCAGCGTTGATAAGGAGACCTATGGCTACACCTTC. Full variable domain (rest looked up from reference TRBV29-1 and TRBJ1-2): SAVISQKPSRDICQRGTSLTIQCQVDSQVTMMFWYRQQPGQSLTLIATANQGSEATYESGFVIDKFPISRPNLTFSTLTVSNMSPEDSSIYLCSVDKETYGYTFGSGTRLTVV.

This clonotype was seen ten or more times. The chain uses TRBV12-3 or TRBV12-4 and TRBJ2-7, with unresolved D. Trimming pared 4 bases from V and 12 bases from J, leaving 13 bases between. The CDR3 consists of 11 residues. CDR3 loop: CASSSLRNTYF. In DNA, the CDR3 is TGTGCCAGCAGTTCCCTCAGGAATACGTACTTC.

Ten or more counts support this clonotype. At one boundary the junction diverges from the germline segment, which might be a read error. J is TRBJ1-1 and V is TRBV7-7; the match to TRBD1 covers 9 bases. Germline V gene data show CDR1 as SSHAT and CDR2 as FNYEAQ (reference sequence). The CDR3 has 17 amino acids. CDR3 residues: CASSASGTGCLYAEAFF. The CDR3 bases are TGTGCTAGCAGCGCATCCGGGACAGGGTGTTTATACGCTGAAGCTTTCTTT.

About this clonotype itself: Compared with germline, one end of the junction differs, possibly owing to a read error. The V call is TRBV28, the J call TRBJ2-7; D is unclear. CDR1 MDHEN and CDR2 SYDVKM come from the germline V gene. The CDR3 is 8 residues long. CDR3 region: CASSFHRF. CDR3 DNA: TGTGCCAGCAGTTTCCATCGTTTC.